This T cell receptor beta chain was retrieved from a study of CD8+ T cells in alopecia areata. This CDR3 contains 17 residues. Germline CDR1 is SGHSA and CDR2 is FRNQAP. Trimming removed 4 bases from V and 1 base from J; junction bases left unmatched: 6. RNA was extracted and reverse transcribed into cDNA as the sequencing template. TCRdb's table, derived via immunoSEQ multiplex PCR, lists solely in-frame clones and lacks some. This sample includes about 120,000 clones with no singletons; its ten biggest clones take up roughly a fifth. This clone was counted a few times. Mouse gene names and germline throughout. The CDR3 end lies 4 residues beyond the end of the read and is filled in from the germline J gene.

This receptor was taken from a C3H/HeJ mouse with alopecia areata. Mice of this strain are of MHC haplotype H2-k. The source material was lesional skin. The gene calls are TRBV16 and TRBJ2-3, with TRBD2 matching over 12 bases. The part of the CDR3 DNA that was read is TGTGCAAGCAGCTCCGACTGGGGGGGCATGGGTGCAGAA. Its protein is CASSSDWGGMGAE. The CDR3, in full, reads CASSSDWGGMGAETLYF.